This is a list of T cell receptor beta chains from one sample in a study of early T cells in non-severe SARS-CoV-2 infection. TCRdb reanalysed the 5' RACE reads using MiXCR and keeps one entry per CDR3 protein. This sample has tens of thousands of distinct CDR3 sequences; over 8% occur once, and the top ten carry 5% to 6.5%. Sample: whole blood, taken at baseline. These receptors were collected from an adult who was a healthcare worker with PCR-confirmed SARS-CoV-2 infection or an uninfected control (not recorded which). Both conserved end residues are trimmed from each CDR3.

v_call: TRBV29-1; j_call: TRBJ2-7; cdr3_aa: SVGAGVGSYEQY
v_call: TRBV7-9; j_call: TRBJ2-7; cdr3_aa: ASSRFGTSGDTYEQY
v_call: TRBV12-3/TRBV12-4; j_call: TRBJ2-1; cdr3_aa: ASSTSGGLSYNEQF
v_call: TRBV4-3; j_call: TRBJ1-2; cdr3_aa: ASSQDWGLRPYGYT
v_call: TRBV6-5; j_call: TRBJ2-3; cdr3_aa: ASSESGSPTDTQY
v_call: TRBV7-8; j_call: TRBJ2-1; cdr3_aa: ASRSGNEQF
v_call: TRBV7-2; j_call: TRBJ1-2; cdr3_aa: ASSLAGYGYT
v_call: TRBV28; j_call: TRBJ2-3; cdr3_aa: ASSLFGGPDTQY
v_call: TRBV27; j_call: TRBJ2-7; cdr3_aa: ASSLSGGLLHYEQY
v_call: TRBV11-3; j_call: TRBJ1-5; cdr3_aa: AKEPQH
v_call: TRBV12-3/TRBV12-4; j_call: TRBJ1-6; cdr3_aa: ASAFGTDATSPLH
v_call: TRBV29-1; j_call: TRBJ2-1; cdr3_aa: SAQQRTNSYNEQF
v_call: TRBV2; j_call: TRBJ1-2; cdr3_aa: ASRALGEIGYGYT
v_call: TRBV6-5; j_call: TRBJ2-6; cdr3_aa: ASSRGQSSGANVLT
v_call: TRBV6-5; j_call: TRBJ1-3; cdr3_aa: ASSPSGRSAGNTIY
v_call: TRBV20-1; j_call: TRBJ1-2; cdr3_aa: SARDPVGYGYT
v_call: TRBV10-1; j_call: TRBJ2-7; cdr3_aa: GEPGAYEQY
v_call: TRBV12-3/TRBV12-4; j_call: TRBJ1-1; cdr3_aa: ASSLGMNTEAF
v_call: TRBV5-1; j_call: TRBJ2-5; cdr3_aa: ASSLTGLAQETQY
v_call: TRBV4-1; j_call: TRBJ2-7; cdr3_aa: ASSPGYEQY
v_call: TRBV19; j_call: TRBJ2-6; cdr3_aa: ASSEGSGANVLT
v_call: TRBV19; j_call: TRBJ1-1; cdr3_aa: ASSIDQGAADTEAF
v_call: TRBV19; j_call: TRBJ2-1; cdr3_aa: ASSTSRYNEQF
v_call: TRBV7-6; j_call: TRBJ2-5; cdr3_aa: ASSSGTGLETQY
v_call: TRBV20-1; j_call: TRBJ1-6; cdr3_aa: SASRGTGNSPLH
v_call: TRBV7-6; j_call: TRBJ2-2; cdr3_aa: ASSTGGSGELF
v_call: TRBV5-8; j_call: TRBJ2-3; cdr3_aa: ASSLKGLADTQY
v_call: TRBV18; j_call: TRBJ1-1; cdr3_aa: ASSTENTEAF
v_call: TRBV28; j_call: TRBJ2-4; cdr3_aa: ASSPGQGGDIQY